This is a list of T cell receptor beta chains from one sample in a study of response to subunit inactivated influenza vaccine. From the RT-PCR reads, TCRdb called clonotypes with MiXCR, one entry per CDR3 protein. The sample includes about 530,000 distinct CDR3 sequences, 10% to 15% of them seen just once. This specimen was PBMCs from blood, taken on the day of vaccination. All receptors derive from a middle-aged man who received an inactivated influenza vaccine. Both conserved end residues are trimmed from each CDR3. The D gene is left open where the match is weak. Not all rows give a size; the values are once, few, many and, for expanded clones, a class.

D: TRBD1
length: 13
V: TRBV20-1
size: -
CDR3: SARFGTGSAGEQF

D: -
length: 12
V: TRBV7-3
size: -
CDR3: ASSLWAGGETQY

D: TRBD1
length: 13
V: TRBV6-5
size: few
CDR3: ASSYHDRGPYEQY

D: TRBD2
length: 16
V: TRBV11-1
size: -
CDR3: ASSSPLTPLAGYNEQF

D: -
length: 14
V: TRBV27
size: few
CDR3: ASSLSAGYSNQPQH

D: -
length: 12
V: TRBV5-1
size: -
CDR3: ASRWDRPGDTQY

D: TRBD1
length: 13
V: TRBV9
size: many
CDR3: ASSVGTGSYNEQF

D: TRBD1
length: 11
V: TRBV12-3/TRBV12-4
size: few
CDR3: ASSTDRGRKAF

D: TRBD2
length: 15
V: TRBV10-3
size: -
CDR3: AISERLAGAPYNEQF

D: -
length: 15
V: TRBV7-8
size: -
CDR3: ASSPTPGRAVISGYT

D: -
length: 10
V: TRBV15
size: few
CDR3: ATSRELHEQF

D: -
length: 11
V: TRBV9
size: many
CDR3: ASSVESAGELF

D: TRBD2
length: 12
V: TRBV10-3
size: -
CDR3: AIGLAEPYNEQF

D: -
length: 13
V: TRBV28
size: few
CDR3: ASSFGGLTIYEQY

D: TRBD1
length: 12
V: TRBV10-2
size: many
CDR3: ASSAGTGNYGYT

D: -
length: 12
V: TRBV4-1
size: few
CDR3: ASSQAPATPEAF

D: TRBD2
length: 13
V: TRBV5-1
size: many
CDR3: ASSLSGGAYNEQF

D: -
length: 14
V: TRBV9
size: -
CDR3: ASSVGWESVTGELF

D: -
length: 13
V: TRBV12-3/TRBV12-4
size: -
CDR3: ASSLRQGRGNEQF

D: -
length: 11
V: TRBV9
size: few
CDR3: ASSERVGFEQF

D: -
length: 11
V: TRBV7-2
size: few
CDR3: ASSLIYRETQY

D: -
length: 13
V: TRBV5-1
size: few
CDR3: ASSLTTNAYNEQF

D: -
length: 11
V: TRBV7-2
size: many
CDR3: ASSLAALTSAF

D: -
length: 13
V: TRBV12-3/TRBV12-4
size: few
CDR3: ASTTTPRVGNEQF

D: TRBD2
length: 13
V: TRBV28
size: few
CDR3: ASSLRSSGTSKQY

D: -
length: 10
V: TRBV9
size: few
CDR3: ASSVARGEQF

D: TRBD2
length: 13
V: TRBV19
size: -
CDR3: ASSKGLADQETQY

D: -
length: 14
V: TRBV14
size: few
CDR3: ASSQYQGFSYNEQF

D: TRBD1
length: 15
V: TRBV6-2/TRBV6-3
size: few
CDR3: ASSYSTGQEVYNEQF

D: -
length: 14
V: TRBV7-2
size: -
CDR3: ASSLSGWGPGTEAF

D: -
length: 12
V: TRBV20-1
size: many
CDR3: SAHSPEGNYEQY

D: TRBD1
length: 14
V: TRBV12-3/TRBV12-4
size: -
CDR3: ASSSSVGRGMVGYT

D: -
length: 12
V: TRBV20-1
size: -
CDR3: SARVGVGSTEAF

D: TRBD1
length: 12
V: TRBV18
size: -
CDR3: ASSPIGQGSEQY

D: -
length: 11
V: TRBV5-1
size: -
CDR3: ASRPGVADTQY

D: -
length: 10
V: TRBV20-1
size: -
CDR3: SAAGIQETQY

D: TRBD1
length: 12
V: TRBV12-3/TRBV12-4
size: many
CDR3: ASSLRDRGNIQY

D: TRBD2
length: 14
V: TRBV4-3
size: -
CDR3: ASSQRLAGDYNEQF

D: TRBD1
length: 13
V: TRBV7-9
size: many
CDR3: ASSLRTGGYNEQF

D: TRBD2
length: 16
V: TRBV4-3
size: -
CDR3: ASSQETGTSGTHYEQY

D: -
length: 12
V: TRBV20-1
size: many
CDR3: SARRGPSTDTQY

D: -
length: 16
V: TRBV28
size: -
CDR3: ASNPIGVNGGGANVLT

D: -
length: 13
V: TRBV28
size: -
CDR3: ASGERPSSYNEQF

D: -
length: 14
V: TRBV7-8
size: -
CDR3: ASSLVTSRVTDTQY

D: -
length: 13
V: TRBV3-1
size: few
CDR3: ASSYLGRSPGELF

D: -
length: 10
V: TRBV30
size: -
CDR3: AWDRTNSPLH